The present entry profiles one T cell receptor beta chain with its context. This clonotype showed up many times. The antigen it recognizes is unknown. No much larger clonotype is one base removed from it; base qualities were not supplied. These data belong to a study of human T cells and chemical hapten exposure (dated by TCRdb to about 2021). Study-wide context: For sensitization, 2% DPC in acetone was applied to a 2 cm by 2 cm area of upper inner arm skin. The libraries were sequenced as a pool, and the TCR yield per sample differed mostly because of small variations in library volumes within the pool. About 30 alopecia patients provided blood for TCR sequencing at one to four time points (pre-sensitization, 2, 6 and 24 weeks). Peripheral blood TCR repertoire changes were tracked in vivo in alopecia patients during primary and secondary sensitization to the hapten diphenylcyclopropenone (DPC). Throughout the roughly 25-week study period, patients were also given weekly therapeutic DPC doses on the scalp. Blood was sampled from patients pre-sensitization (week 0) and at 2, 6 and about 24 weeks after DPC sensitization. Patch tests used Finn chambers with 0.01% DPC on the upper back, scored after 6 days by International Contact Dermatitis Research Group standards. Alopecia areata with under or over 50% scalp involvement, alopecia totalis and alopecia universalis were represented in the patient cohort, which was mostly female.

The protocol used for the library was RACE. TCRdb shows the sequencer as NextSeq 500. During library preparation, unique molecular identifiers were attached to individual cDNA molecules so that TCRs could be counted quantitatively and reproducibly. Both TCR alpha and TCR beta chains were sequenced from each blood RNA sample. Processing in the source paper ran as follows. Samples had a median of around 92,000 TCRs, with a range from roughly 20,000 to 690,600. The Decombinator software suite was used to annotate V, J and CDR3 in the TCR reads. For the PS versus PT1 abundance plots, all samples were subsampled to the same number of TCRs (28,000). Expanded TCRs were defined as absent before sensitization and observed at least eight times at the 2-week time point. The public reads were reprocessed in TCRdb via fastp at Q25 and MiXCR, keeping in-frame beta chains. Here each entry gathers all rows of one CDR3 protein and keeps the most common genes and DNA. These V and J calls rely on TCRdb rather than the paper's analysis. This sample holds about 120,000 distinct CDR3 sequences; roughly an eighth were observed only once. Roughly 0.92% of the sample is taken by the ten largest.

The germline V gene (reference sequence) specifies DFQATT as CDR1 and SNEGSKA as CDR2. Including cysteine and phenylalanine, the CDR3 has 17 amino acids. Of all the DNA, just the CDR3 is kept, 51 bases in frame from base 1. Compared with germline, V lacks 1 base and J lacks 9 bases; bases without a gene match: 16. What the authors observed across the whole study: Significantly more large CDR3 similarity clusters were formed by expanded TCRs than by pre-sensitization or healthy control sets, consistent with antigen-driven responses. Patch test score correlated positively with the number of PT1 expanded TCRs, reaching significance at thresholds 8, 16 and 32 but not at 4. Repeated subsampling changed both the strength of the expansion versus patch-test correlation and the threshold at which that correlation became significant. Because all patients had alopecia, a presumed autoimmune disease, the immune response of the patients might differ from that of healthy individuals. DPC sensitization did not change how many TCRs were above 1 in 1000 frequency, and no evidence was found of alterations in global repertoire structure.

The time point label here, explained by the study, means: patch test 1, 2 weeks after DPC sensitization. Interpreted using the paper, the treatment or condition label stands for: therapeutic diphenylcyclopropenone sensitization with weekly scalp DPC. At every patch-test visit, the blood draw took place before the patch test was put on. To be eligible, patients had to be aged 18 to 70, diagnosed with alopecia and judged suitable for DPC therapy, while pregnant patients were excluded. Total RNA was extracted from unfractionated whole blood that had been collected in Tempus Blood RNA tubes. This TCR came from a man aged 18 to 30 with alopecia areata. Some clones in this sample may be carry-over from other donors' samples. This material consisted of whole blood, taken in connection with sensitization to the hapten diphenylcyclopropenone (DPC). The V gene is TRBV20-1 and the J gene is TRBJ2-2, with 8 central nucleotides matching TRBD1. The CDR3 corresponds to CSARAPVVSRGRRELFF. The sequenced DNA: TGCAGTGCTAGAGCCCCCGTGGTCTCCAGGGGGCGGCGGGAGCTGTTTTTT.